Below, 31 T cell receptor beta chains from the same sample are listed, as sequenced in a study of identifying expanded T cells in peripheral blood. Measured with immunoSEQ multiplex PCR; TCRdb has only the in-frame clones, and not every one. The data contain more than 55,000 clones, roughly 86% of them singletons. Sequenced: blood. All receptors derive from a person between 18 and 75 years old in good health.

This rearrangement joins TRBV15 to TRBJ1-2; D unresolved. CDR1 and CDR2 (germline): LNHNV, YYDKDF (reference sequence). The CDR3 consists of 16 residues. With 5 bases removed from V and 3 bases from J, the gap between germline ends came to 19 bases. The CDR3 DNA reads TGTGCCACCAGCCAGGTCGGACTGAGAGGGTACTATGGCTACACCTTC. Protein product: CATSQVGLRGYYGYTF.

The chain has TRBV5-1 and TRBJ2-5; TRBD1 matches 11 bases. Germline V gene sequence: CDR1 SGHRS, CDR2 YFSETQ. CDR3 length: 15 residues. V shed 4 bases and J 4 bases; nucleotides not matched to a gene: 6. Written as DNA, the CDR3 is TGCGCCAGCAGCATGGGGACAGGGGGGTCAGAGACCCAGTACTTC. Translation gives CASSMGTGGSETQYF.

CDR3 sequence reads: CASSVVSRGRSTDTQYF. The DNA for the CDR3 is TGTGCCAGCAGCGTAGTATCTCGCGGGCGGAGCACAGATACGCAGTATTTT. This sequence joins TRBV9 and TRBJ2-3, with TRBD2 as a possible D gene (5 bases). The CDR3 totals 17 residues. Trimming shortened V by 0 bases and J by 0 bases, and 14 bases separated the two germline ends. CDR1 SGDLS and CDR2 YYNGEE come from the germline V gene.

This chain connects TRBV5-1 to TRBJ1-4, with D perhaps matching TRBD1 (5 bases). With 3 bases removed from V and 1 base from J, the gap between germline ends came to 7 bases. This CDR3 is built from 14 residues. Looked up from germline, CDR1 is SGHRS and CDR2 is YFSETQ. The CDR3 region has the DNA TGCGCCAGCAGCTGGGGACGAACTAATGAAAAACTGTTTTTT. It is translated as CASSWGRTNEKLFF. Full variable domain (remainder filled in from reference TRBV5-1 and TRBJ1-4): KAGVTQTPRYLIKTRGQQVTLSCSPISGHRSVSWYQQTPGQGLQFLFEYFSETQRNKGNFPGRFSGRQFSNSRSEMNVSTLELGDSALYLCASSWGRTNEKLFFGSGTQLSVL.

The chain joins TRBV7-9 to TRBJ2-5; D not certain. The J call may be incorrect, as the DNA end agrees better with TRBJ2-7. Germline CDR1 is SEHNR and CDR2 is FQNEAQ (reference sequence). CDR3 length: 14 amino acids. CDR3 loop: CASSPDRVTYEQYF. The CDR3 DNA reads as TGTGCCAGCAGCCCGGACCGGGTGACTTACGAGCAGTACTTC.

This rearrangement joins TRBV7-3 to TRBJ2-7, with a weak D call TRBD1 (5 bases). Germline CDR1 is SGHTA and CDR2 is FQGTGA. V gave up 1 base and J gave up 0 bases, with 10 bases separating them. The CDR3 runs 15 residues. The CDR3 DNA reads as TGTGCCAGCAGCTTAATGGGGCCTTCCTCCTACGAGCAGTACTTC. As protein: CASSLMGPSSYEQYF.

The chain carries TRBV27 and TRBJ2-7, with 7 nucleotides matching TRBD1. Germline lookup yields CDR1 MNHEY and CDR2 SMNVEV (reference sequence). V gave up 5 bases and J gave up 4 bases; unmatched junction bases: 5. The CDR3 is 13 residues long. Here the CDR3 DNA reads TGTGCCAGCAGTCTAACACAGGGGTACGAGCAGTACTTC. This gives the protein CASSLTQGYEQYF.

The chain is built from TRBV15 and TRBJ2-5, with 7 bases identical to TRBD2. CDR1 is LNHNV and CDR2 is YYDKDF in the germline V gene (reference sequence). The CDR3 runs to 14 residues. V dropped 2 bases and J dropped 5; count of bases not matched to a gene: 5. CDR3 nucleotides: TGTGCCACCAGCAGATCGGGGGGTGGGGAGACCCAGTACTTC. Translation gives CATSRSGGGETQYF.

The chain links TRBV5-1 to TRBJ2-7, with D perhaps TRBD2 (5 bases). The CDR3 consists of 12 residues. Germline values: CDR1 SGHRS, CDR2 YFSETQ. V lost 1 base to trimming and J lost 7 bases, with 9 bases between them. The CDR3 coding sequence is TGCGCCAGCAGCTTGAGGACGGGAGAGCAGTACTTC. As protein: CASSLRTGEQYF.

The gene calls are TRBV27 and TRBJ1-5; D gene uncertain. Germline V gene lookup returns CDR1 MNHEY and CDR2 SMNVEV (reference sequence). CDR3 length: 14 amino acids. The V end was cut by 3 bases, the J end by 5 bases, with 11 bases between. CDR3 in DNA: TGTGCCAGCAGTTTGGTAGGGAGTGATCAGCCCCAGCATTTT. It codes for CASSLVGSDQPQHF.

The V and J genes are TRBV19 and TRBJ2-5, with D possibly TRBD2 on 5 matching bases. This CDR3 has 15 amino acids. Trimming left V 4 bases short and J 2 bases short, with 14 bases between. The germline gives CDR1 LNHDA, CDR2 SQIVND (reference sequence). Here the CDR3 reads CASSTFTRGQETQYF. The CDR3 DNA reads as TGTGCCAGTAGTACTTTCACCCGGGGTCAAGAGACCCAGTACTTC.

The chain employs TRBV2 and TRBJ1-4, with D possibly being TRBD1 (5 bases). CDR3 length equals 14 residues. V dropped 6 bases and J dropped 1 base, with 9 bases sitting between them. Germline-derived CDR1 and CDR2 are SNHLY and FYNNEI. CDR3 amino acids: CASRGTGTNEKLFF. CDR3 DNA: TGTGCCAGCAGAGGGACTGGAACTAATGAAAAACTGTTTTTT.

The rearrangement joins TRBV10-3 to TRBJ2-5; D is undetermined. V lost 6 bases and J lost 2, with 7 bases in between. Per germline, CDR1 ENHRY and CDR2 SYGVKD. The CDR3 is made up of 12 amino acids. In DNA, the CDR3 is TGTGCCATCAGCAAACTTCAAGAGACCCAGTACTTC. This encodes CAISKLQETQYF.

The genes are TRBV28 and TRBJ2-2; D gene unclear. This CDR3 has 19 amino acids. The germline V gene encodes CDR1 MDHEN and CDR2 SYDVKM. Trimming cost V 4 bases and J 0 bases, with 21 bases left between them. The CDR3 region is CASSSNRARVPPNTGELFF. Here the CDR3 DNA reads TGTGCCAGCAGTTCAAACCGGGCCCGAGTCCCCCCGAACACCGGGGAGCTGTTTTTT.

This clone was detected once. The genes are TRBV7-3 and TRBJ2-3; D is possibly TRBD1 or TRBD2 (6 bases each). V lost 5 bases and J lost 6, with 15 bases in between. The germline gives CDR1 SGHTA, CDR2 FQGTGA. The CDR3 has 14 amino acids. The CDR3 region is CASSPPGASDTQYF. In DNA, the CDR3 is TGTGCCAGCAGCCCCCCGGGGGCTAGCGATACGCAGTATTTT.

This clone came up once. This chain uses TRBV30 with TRBJ2-6; TRBD1 might be the D (6 bases). Looked up from germline, CDR1 is GTSNPN and CDR2 is SVGIG (reference sequence). The CDR3 is 19 amino acids. The V end was cut by 6 bases, the J end by 0 bases, with 24 bases between. CDR3 amino acids: CACLTGTGHSSSGANVLTF. The DNA for the CDR3 is TGTGCCTGTCTGACAGGAACGGGACATAGTTCCTCTGGGGCCAACGTCCTGACTTTC.

The chain links TRBV6-4 to TRBJ2-2; D is undetermined. Germline CDR1 MRHNA, CDR2 SNTAGT. V was trimmed by 3 bases and J by 4 bases, leaving 6 bases between them. This CDR3 has 13 amino acids. The CDR3 loop is CASSEVSTGELFF. In DNA, the CDR3 is TGTGCCAGCAGTGAAGTGTCCACCGGGGAGCTGTTTTTT.

This clone has just a few counts. The DNA for the CDR3 is TGTGCCAGTTCGCCAAGGTACTCCTACGAGCAGTACTTC. Translating it yields CASSPRYSYEQYF. V and J are TRBV27 and TRBJ2-7; no reliable D call. The V gene's germline CDR1 is MNHEY and CDR2 SMNVEV (reference sequence). V was cut by 9 bases and J by 0 bases, with 12 bases left in between. CDR3 length equals 13 residues.

The chain couples TRBV27 to TRBJ2-7; TRBD2 is a possible D gene (6 bases). The V end lost 0 bases, the J end lost 7 bases, and 10 bases lay between the germline ends. Germline V lookup: CDR1 MNHEY, CDR2 SMNVEV (reference sequence). The CDR3 is 13 residues long. In nucleotides, the CDR3 is TGTGCCAGCAGTTTATCCGGGGGAGAAGAGCAGTACTTC. It codes for CASSLSGGEEQYF.

The chain has TRBV6-6 and TRBJ1-6; 9 positions match TRBD1. The CDR3 consists of 15 residues. Trimming cost V 4 bases and J 9 bases; bases outside gene matches: 7. CDR1 is MNHNY, CDR2 SVGAGI, per germline (reference sequence). In DNA, the CDR3 is TGTGCCAGCAGTTTGGGACAGGGAAGTTCTTCACCCCTCCACTTT. Translating it yields CASSLGQGSSSPLHF.

The V gene is TRBV7-9, the J gene TRBJ1-3, with D unclear. V was pared by 6 bases and J by 4 bases, with 10 bases between. The germline V gene encodes CDR1 SEHNR and CDR2 FQNEAQ (reference sequence). The CDR3 runs 13 residues. Here the CDR3 reads CASRPGGGNTIYF. In DNA, the CDR3 is TGTGCCAGCAGGCCGGGTGGGGGAAACACCATATATTTT.

The V gene is TRBV11-2, the J gene TRBJ1-1; D unresolved. V lost 4 bases and J lost 0, with 6 bases in between. The CDR3 has 13 amino acids. Germline V CDR1 and CDR2: SGHAT, FQNNGV. The CDR3 here is CASSWSMNTEAFF. The CDR3 DNA is TGTGCCAGCAGCTGGTCGATGAACACTGAAGCTTTCTTT.

The chain combines TRBV7-7 with TRBJ2-7; no firm D call. Trimming stripped 1 base from V and 6 bases from J, with 10 bases between. Germline CDR1 is SSHAT and CDR2 is FNYEAQ (reference sequence). The CDR3 contains 13 residues. In DNA, the CDR3 is TGTGCCAGCAGCTTAGGGGCGTCGGGCGAGCAGTACTTC. This codes for CASSLGASGEQYF.

The chain employs TRBV28 and TRBJ2-7; 7 nucleotides align to TRBD1. The CDR3 sequence is 14 residues long. Trimming cost V 7 bases and J 10 bases; bases outside gene matches: 16. Germline loops: CDR1 MDHEN, CDR2 SYDVKM. CDR3 bases: TGTGCCAGCACCGAGGGGGCAGGGGTAGGGTCCCAGTACTTC. Its translation is CASTEGAGVGSQYF.

This clone was seen a few times. This rearrangement joins TRBV5-1 to TRBJ1-6, with 7 bases that match TRBD1. The CDR3 runs to 15 residues. Per the germline V gene, CDR1 is SGHRS and CDR2 is YFSETQ. V lost 1 base, J lost 3 bases, and 1 base stayed unmatched. In nucleotides, the CDR3 is TGCGCCAGCAGCTTGACAGGGGACTATAATTCACCCCTCCACTTT. It codes for CASSLTGDYNSPLHF.

V usage is TRBV9 and J usage is TRBJ2-5; tentatively, D is TRBD2 (6 bases). This CDR3 contains 16 residues. The V gene's germline CDR1 is SGDLS and CDR2 YYNGEE. V lost 4 bases and J 0 bases, leaving 16 bases between the germline ends. The CDR3 DNA reads TGTGCCAGCAGCTTTGGAGAAGGACTATACCAAGAGACCCAGTACTTC. The encoded protein is CASSFGEGLYQETQYF.

The V gene is TRBV14, the J gene TRBJ2-3, with D unclear. The CDR3 totals 17 residues. Germline lookup yields CDR1 SGHDN and CDR2 FVKESK. With 3 bases removed from V and 6 bases from J, the gap between germline ends came to 22 bases. The CDR3 protein is CASSHQKMGGPWDTQYF. The CDR3 DNA reads TGTGCCAGCAGCCATCAAAAGATGGGTGGACCGTGGGATACGCAGTATTTT.

CDR3 DNA sequence: TGTGCCAGCTCACCACGGACGGAGGGGGGGAACGAGCAGTACTTC. Its translation is CASSPRTEGGNEQYF. V usage is TRBV18 and J usage is TRBJ2-7, with a possible D match to TRBD2 (7 bases). This CDR3 contains 15 residues. Trimming stripped 1 base from V and 5 bases from J, with 15 bases between. Germline CDR1 KGHSH, CDR2 LQKENI. Full variable domain (outside the CDR3, taken from reference TRBV18 and TRBJ2-7): NAGVMQNPRHLVRRRGQEARLRCSPMKGHSHVYWYRQLPEEGLKFMVYLQKENIIDESGMPKERFSAEFPKEGPSILRIQQVVRGDSAAYFCASSPRTEGGNEQYFGPGTRLTVT.

V and J are TRBV15 and TRBJ2-5, with a weak D call TRBD2 (6 bases). The CDR3 runs 18 residues. Trimming removed 0 bases at V and 5 bases at J, with 22 bases between. Germline-derived CDR1 and CDR2 are LNHNV and YYDKDF (reference sequence). For the CDR3, the DNA is TGTGCCACCAGCAGAGATTCTAAATTGGGGGAGGCGTGGGAGACCCAGTACTTC. Protein sequence: CATSRDSKLGEAWETQYF.

CDR3 nucleotide sequence: TGCGCCAGCAGCCGGGCTTCCGGGGAGCTGTTTTTT. The encoded protein is CASSRASGELFF. The V and J genes are TRBV4-3 and TRBJ2-2; D is unclear. V lost 4 bases and J 6 bases, leaving 6 bases between the germline ends. This CDR3 contains 12 residues. Germline CDR1 and CDR2: LGHNA and YSLEER.

This clone was picked up one time. The chain combines TRBV6-6 with TRBJ2-1; D might be TRBD2 (7 bases). The CDR3 extends over 14 amino acids. Trimming removed 11 bases from V and 5 bases from J, with 19 bases in between. Germline CDR1 and CDR2: MNHNY and SVGAGI (reference sequence). The CDR3 nucleotides read TGTGCCGCAGGGGCTAGCGGAGTTAACAATGAGCAGTTCTTC. It yields the protein CAAGASGVNNEQFF.